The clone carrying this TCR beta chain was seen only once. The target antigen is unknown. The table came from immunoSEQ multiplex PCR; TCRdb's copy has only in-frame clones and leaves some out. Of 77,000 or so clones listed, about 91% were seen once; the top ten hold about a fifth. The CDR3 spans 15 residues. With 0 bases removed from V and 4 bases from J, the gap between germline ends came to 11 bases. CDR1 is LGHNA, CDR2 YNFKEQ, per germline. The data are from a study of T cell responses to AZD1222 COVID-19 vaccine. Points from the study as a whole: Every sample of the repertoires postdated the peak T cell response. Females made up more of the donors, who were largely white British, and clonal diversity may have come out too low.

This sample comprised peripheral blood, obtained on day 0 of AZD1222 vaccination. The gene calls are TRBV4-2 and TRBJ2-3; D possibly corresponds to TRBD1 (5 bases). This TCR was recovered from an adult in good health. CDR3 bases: TGTGCCAGCAGCCAAGATCAGGGTAGTGCAGATACGCAGTATTTT. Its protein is CASSQDQGSADTQYF.